These 21 T cell receptor beta chains were all obtained from the same sample, sequenced in a study of blood T cell repertoires in COVID-19. Assay used: immunoSEQ multiplex PCR; TCRdb lists only in-frame clones, some missing. This repertoire shows 70,000 to 100,000 clones, roughly nine tenths found once; its top ten account for less than 3.5%. Sequences were obtained from peripheral blood. These receptor sequences come from a man aged 45-65 years with COVID-19, enrolled during active disease.

The table lists this clone with a count of one. The chain recombines TRBV27 with TRBJ1-1; no firm D call. Germline CDR1 is MNHEY and CDR2 is SMNVEV (reference sequence). This CDR3 is 13 amino acids long. V gave up 8 bases and J gave up 0 bases, with 10 bases separating them. The CDR3 reads CASARGMNTEAFF. In nucleotides, the CDR3 is TGTGCCAGCGCTCGAGGGATGAACACTGAAGCTTTCTTT.

This chain joins TRBV15 and TRBJ2-7, with TRBD2 as a possible D gene (5 bases). V lost 0 bases and J lost 0, with 18 bases in between. Germline V gene data show CDR1 as LNHNV and CDR2 as YYDKDF (reference sequence). CDR3 length equals 18 residues. The CDR3 sequence: CATSRDLTGILFSYEQYF. The CDR3 bases are TGTGCCACCAGCAGAGATCTAACCGGGATTTTATTCTCCTACGAGCAGTACTTC.

The V call is TRBV19, the J call TRBJ2-1, with D maybe TRBD2 (6 bases). V lost 1 base to trimming and J lost 6 bases, with 13 bases between them. The CDR3 is 15 residues long. Germline V CDR1 and CDR2: LNHDA, SQIVND (reference sequence). The CDR3 nucleotides read TGTGCCAGTAGTATAGTATCCGGGGGAGTCAATGAGCAGTTCTTC. Translation: CASSIVSGGVNEQFF.

This rearrangement joins TRBV7-8 to TRBJ2-7, with unresolved D. CDR3 size: 16 residues. V lost 0 bases, J lost 2 bases, and 14 bases lay in between. Germline V gene sequence: CDR1 SGHVS, CDR2 FQNEAQ. The CDR3 region has the DNA TGTGCCAGCAGCTTAGCCCTTTCTACTCGGGCCTACGAGCAGTACTTC. It yields the protein CASSLALSTRAYEQYF.

The chain joins TRBV5-4 to TRBJ1-2, with a weak D call TRBD1 (5 bases). Germline loops: CDR1 SGHNT, CDR2 YYREEE (reference sequence). CDR3 length: 14 residues. The germline V and J ends were trimmed by 2 bases and 2 bases, with 10 bases remaining between them. Written as DNA, the CDR3 is TGTGCCAGCAGCTTAACAGGCTCGAACTATGGCTACACCTTC. Amino acids: CASSLTGSNYGYTF. The whole variable domain, filled in from reference TRBV5-4 and TRBJ1-2, reads ETGVTQSPTHLIKTRGQQVTLRCSSQSGHNTVSWYQQALGQGPQFIFQYYREEENGRGNFPPRFSGLQFPNYSSELNVNALELDDSALYLCASSLTGSNYGYTFGSGTRLTVV.

This chain uses TRBV28 with TRBJ1-1; 7 nucleotides match TRBD1. With V trimmed by 3 bases and J by 5 bases, 3 bases remained unmatched. This CDR3 is built from 13 residues. Germline values: CDR1 MDHEN, CDR2 SYDVKM. CDR3 bases: TGTGCCAGCAGTTTGACAGGGAGAACTGAAGCTTTCTTT. This gives the protein CASSLTGRTEAFF.

The J gene is TRBJ2-7, the V gene TRBV11-2; TRBD2 aligns across 10 bases. This CDR3 has 18 residues. Germline assignment: CDR1 SGHAT and CDR2 FQNNGV. The trim removed 5 bases at V and 2 bases at J, leaving 15 bases unmatched. DNA for the CDR3: TGTGCCAGCAGCCCCTTCCCCACTAGCGGGGTACAGACCTACGAGCAGTACTTC. It codes for CASSPFPTSGVQTYEQYF.

CDR3 bases: TGCGCCAGCAGCTTGGCCGGGCAGGGGGTTACAGATACGCAGTATTTT. It encodes CASSLAGQGVTDTQYF. V usage is TRBV5-1 and J usage is TRBJ2-3, with 7 bases aligning to TRBD1. In germline, CDR1 is SGHRS, CDR2 YFSETQ. CDR3 length equals 16 residues. V was clipped by 0 bases and J by 3 bases; unmatched bases: 7.

The chain employs TRBV11-2 and TRBJ2-7, with 7 bases aligning to TRBD2. Germline assignment: CDR1 SGHAT and CDR2 FQNNGV. The CDR3 is 16 residues long. V dropped 4 bases and J dropped 4; count of bases not matched to a gene: 13. The CDR3 sequence: CASSSKRGEGVYEQYF. In DNA, the CDR3 is TGTGCCAGCAGCTCCAAACGGGGGGAAGGGGTATACGAGCAGTACTTC.

J is TRBJ2-3 and V is TRBV2; D is possibly TRBD1 (8 bases). The CDR3 loop spans 15 amino acids. Germline V gene lookup returns CDR1 SNHLY and CDR2 FYNNEI. The V end lost 9 bases, the J end lost 3 bases, and 19 bases lay between the germline ends. CDR3 in amino acids: CASGRGRGLTDTQYF. Written as DNA, the CDR3 is TGTGCCAGTGGGAGGGGCAGGGGGCTTACAGATACGCAGTATTTT.

The chain carries TRBV27 and TRBJ2-3, with TRBD2 matching 8 bases. CDR3 length equals 17 residues. Germline V gives CDR1 MNHEY, CDR2 SMNVEV (reference sequence). Germline trimming cut 3 bases from V and 2 bases from J; bases unmatched to any gene: 10. The CDR3 reads CASSLIAGRRVTDTQYF. The CDR3 bases are TGTGCCAGCAGTTTGATAGCGGGGAGAAGAGTCACAGATACGCAGTATTTT.

The chain carries TRBV28 and TRBJ1-2; 12 bases align to TRBD1. V lost 7 bases to trimming and J lost 7 bases; unmatched junction nucleotides: 13. The CDR3 loop spans 16 amino acids. Germline V lookup: CDR1 MDHEN, CDR2 SYDVKM. This chain's CDR3 is CASNSGTGTGGSGYTF. The CDR3 nucleotides are TGTGCCAGCAACTCAGGAACCGGGACAGGGGGCTCTGGCTACACCTTC.

The J gene is TRBJ1-5, the V gene TRBV27; 11 positions match TRBD1. This CDR3 is built from 21 residues. The trim removed 0 bases at V and 0 bases at J, leaving 13 bases unmatched. Germline CDR1 MNHEY, CDR2 SMNVEV (reference sequence). The CDR3 DNA follows: TGTGCCAGCAGTTTATCAGTGTGGTGGGACAGGGGGTCTCCTAGCAATCAGCCCCAGCATTTT. Its protein product is CASSLSVWWDRGSPSNQPQHF.

This clone was seen once. The genes are TRBV2 and TRBJ2-7; D ambiguous. The V gene lost 7 bases and the J gene lost 7 bases, with 20 bases spanning the gap. Germline CDR1 and CDR2: SNHLY and FYNNEI. The CDR3 contains 14 residues. CDR3 DNA sequence: TGTGCCAGCACCGGCCCCGGGTTCGTTTTGGAGCAGTACTTC. Its protein product is CASTGPGFVLEQYF.

This rearrangement joins TRBV5-1 to TRBJ2-5; the match to TRBD1 covers 8 bases. This CDR3 comprises 15 residues. The junction had 8 bases not matched to a gene; V was cut back by 2 bases and J by 5 bases. Germline V gene lookup returns CDR1 SGHRS and CDR2 YFSETQ. CDR3 DNA sequence: TGCGCCAGCAGCTTAGGACAGGGTATAGGGGAGACCCAGTACTTC. Its translation is CASSLGQGIGETQYF.

This clone was seen a handful of times. CDR3 coding DNA: TGTGCCAGCAGGCCGGGACAGGGGCGAGGATCTGGAAACACCATATATTTT. This encodes CASRPGQGRGSGNTIYF. The chain is built from TRBV2 and TRBJ1-3; 10 positions agree with TRBD1. Trimming took 6 bases from V and 1 from J; bases not matched to a gene: 9. CDR1 and CDR2 (germline): SNHLY, FYNNEI. The CDR3 extends over 17 amino acids.

The chain carries TRBV7-9 and TRBJ1-6; TRBD1 aligns across 9 bases. The CDR3 spans 14 residues. After removal of 5 bases from V and 9 bases from J, the junction contained 5 bases not matched to a gene. The germline gives CDR1 SEHNR, CDR2 FQNEAQ (reference sequence). The CDR3: CASSTGQGVSPLHF. The CDR3 nucleotides read TGTGCCAGCAGCACGGGACAGGGAGTTTCACCCCTCCACTTT.

This chain joins TRBV12-1 and TRBJ2-1; TRBD1 reflects the table's D call only, with no check against the DNA. TRBV12-1 is termed a pseudogene. CDR3 length: 17 residues. CDR3 bases: TGTGCCAGCAGCTTCGCGCCCCGGGACAGTTTCTACAATGAGCAGTTCTTC. Protein product: CASSFAPRDSFYNEQFF.

V gene TRBV29-1 combines with J gene TRBJ1-2, with D possibly matching TRBD1 (6 bases). V was clipped by 3 bases and J by 8 bases, with 10 bases between them. The germline gives CDR1 SQVTM, CDR2 ANQGSEA. This CDR3 is 11 amino acids long. CDR3 in amino acids: CSVDGTIGYTF. The DNA of the CDR3 is TGCAGCGTTGACGGGACAATCGGCTACACCTTC.

This chain uses TRBV13 with TRBJ1-6; 8 bases align to TRBD1. CDR3 length: 14 amino acids. The germline V gene has CDR1 PRHDT and CDR2 FYEKMQ (reference sequence). J was trimmed by 7 bases and V by 3 bases; bases with no gene match: 2. The CDR3 loop reads CASSLRTGNSPLHF. CDR3 DNA: TGTGCCAGCAGCTTGCGGACAGGGAATTCACCCCTCCACTTT.

As DNA, the CDR3 is TGTGCCAGCAGCGGGGGGACAGGGAGAAACACCATATATTTT. Its translation: CASSGGTGRNTIYF. This rearrangement joins TRBV28 to TRBJ1-3, with TRBD1 matching over 9 bases. The CDR3 is made up of 14 amino acids. V dropped 6 bases and J dropped 5; count of bases not matched to a gene: 5. CDR1 MDHEN and CDR2 SYDVKM come from the germline V gene.